This paragraph reports one TCR beta chain. Antigen: not known. TCRdb analysed the 5' RACE reads with MiXCR anew, one entry per CDR3 protein. The data contain a few hundred thousand distinct CDR3 sequences, 6.8% of them seen just once; the ten biggest clones take up roughly a sixth. The source of the sample is a study of T cells after yellow fever vaccination. The CDR3 consists of 15 residues. Germline V gives CDR1 LNHDA, CDR2 SQIVND (reference sequence). Trimming shortened V by 6 bases and J by 3 bases, and 16 bases separated the two germline ends. General study findings and limits: High-abundance clonotypes from the bulk population could contaminate FACS-sorted repertoires. Most primary-vaccination clones reappeared after the booster (approximately 97% CD4, 88% CD8).

The chain carries TRBV19 and TRBJ2-3, with TRBD2 as a possible D gene (6 bases). The receptor's source is a man aged 18 to 29 who received the YFV17D yellow fever vaccine. The material was PBMCs, obtained more than 40 days after the first yellow fever vaccination. DNA of the CDR3: TGTGCCAGTAGCCCCGCGGGGATGGATACAGATACGCAGTATTTT. This codes for CASSPAGMDTDTQYF. The full variable domain, rest sourced from reference TRBV19 and TRBJ2-3, is DGGITQSPKYLFRKEGQNVTLSCEQNLNHDAMYWYRQDPGQGLRLIYYSQIVNDFQKGDIAEGYSVSREKKESFPLTVTSAQKNPTAFYLCASSPAGMDTDTQYFGPGTRLTVL.